The 23 T cell receptor beta chains below were found in one sample sequenced in a study of T cells of healthy individuals. TCRdb reprocessed the 5' RACE reads via MiXCR and lists one record per CDR3 protein. The data show nearly 100,000 distinct CDR3 sequences, roughly a sixth seen once. The receptors stem from a human donor in good health.

The rearrangement uses TRBV5-1 and TRBJ2-7; 15 bases match TRBD2. Trimming at V came to 3 bases and at J to 2 bases, leaving 6 bases not matched to a gene. The CDR3 has 17 amino acids. The germline V gene has CDR1 SGHRS and CDR2 YFSETQ. The CDR3 protein is CASSYRTSGGATYEQYF. The CDR3, as DNA: TGCGCCAGCAGCTACCGGACTAGCGGGGGGGCTACCTACGAGCAGTACTTC.

The chain carries TRBV15 and TRBJ1-2; 8 bases agree with TRBD1. V shed 0 bases and J 5 bases; nucleotides not matched to a gene: 8. Germline V gene sequence: CDR1 LNHNV, CDR2 YYDKDF (reference sequence). This CDR3 has 16 amino acids. CDR3 protein: CATSRDWDRTNYGYTF. In DNA form, the CDR3 reads TGTGCCACCAGCAGAGATTGGGACAGGACCAATTATGGCTACACCTTC. Looking up the rest from reference TRBV15 and TRBJ1-2 gives the full variable domain: DAMVIQNPRYQVTQFGKPVTLSCSQTLNHNVMYWYQQKSSQAPKLLFHYYDKDFNNEADTPDNFQSRRPNTSFCFLDIRSPGLGDTAMYLCATSRDWDRTNYGYTFGSGTRLTVV.

This chain uses TRBV4-2 with TRBJ1-5; possibly TRBD1 for D (6 bases). Germline V gives CDR1 LGHNA, CDR2 YNFKEQ. Trimming stripped 0 bases from V and 7 bases from J, with 16 bases between. There are 16 residues in the CDR3. The CDR3 is CASSQEDVQGWQPQHF. The CDR3 nucleotides read TGTGCCAGCAGCCAAGAGGACGTACAGGGTTGGCAGCCCCAGCATTTT.

The table lists this clonotype with many counts. This chain connects TRBV27 to TRBJ2-7; 8 bases match TRBD1. J was trimmed by 5 bases and V by 4 bases; bases with no gene match: 10. Germline V lookup: CDR1 MNHEY, CDR2 SMNVEV (reference sequence). This CDR3 region has 15 residues. CDR3 sequence reads: CASSSLQGGEDEQYF. In DNA, the CDR3 is TGTGCCAGCAGTTCCTTACAGGGGGGTGAGGACGAGCAGTACTTC.

The chain carries TRBV7-9 and TRBJ2-1; D may be TRBD2 (6 bases). CDR3 length: 14 amino acids. Germline CDR1 is SEHNR and CDR2 is FQNEAQ (reference sequence). V lost 7 bases and J 2 bases, leaving 12 bases between the germline ends. CDR3 protein: CASNLREPYNEQFF. CDR3 DNA: TGTGCCAGCAATCTCCGGGAGCCCTACAATGAGCAGTTCTTC. Full variable domain (remainder filled in from reference TRBV7-9 and TRBJ2-1): DTGVSQNPRHKITKRGQNVTFRCDPISEHNRLYWYRQTLGQGPEFLTYFQNEAQLEKSRLLSDRFSAERPKGSFSTLEIQRTEQGDSAMYLCASNLREPYNEQFFGPGTRLTVL.

In nucleotides, the CDR3 is TGCAGTGCGAAGACAGCATATCAGCCCCAGCATTTT. Translating it yields CSAKTAYQPQHF. This rearrangement joins TRBV20-1 to TRBJ1-5; tentatively, D is TRBD1 (5 bases). Trimming left V 6 bases short and J 5 bases short, with 11 bases between. The CDR3 totals 12 residues. Germline V gene sequence: CDR1 DFQATT, CDR2 SNEGSKA (reference sequence).

The sample holds a few counts of this clonotype. The chain has TRBV5-1 and TRBJ2-7, with D maybe TRBD2 (5 bases). Germline values: CDR1 SGHRS, CDR2 YFSETQ. This CDR3 contains 13 residues. With 0 bases removed from V and 7 bases from J, the gap between germline ends came to 11 bases. CDR3 residues: CASSLGEGTEQYF. In DNA form, the CDR3 reads TGCGCCAGCAGCTTGGGTGAGGGAACGGAGCAGTACTTC.

In this sample, this clonotype turned up a few times. This chain links TRBV5-1 with TRBJ1-5, with a weak D call TRBD1 (5 bases). Germline CDR1 and CDR2: SGHRS and YFSETQ. Trimming stripped 3 bases from V and 0 bases from J, with 10 bases between. This CDR3 comprises 15 residues. In DNA form, the CDR3 reads TGCGCCAGCAGCTCTGAAGGGGTTAGCAATCAGCCCCAGCATTTT. As protein: CASSSEGVSNQPQHF.

The chain couples TRBV9 to TRBJ2-3, with D perhaps TRBD1 (5 bases). The CDR3 runs to 13 residues. Trimming removed 2 bases from V and 5 bases from J, with 9 bases in between. The germline V gene encodes CDR1 SGDLS and CDR2 YYNGEE. The CDR3 DNA is TGTGCCAGCAGCGTTGGGGCCCAAGATACGCAGTATTTT. Encoded protein: CASSVGAQDTQYF. Complete variable domain (other parts from reference TRBV9 and TRBJ2-3): DSGVTQTPKHLITATGQRVTLRCSPRSGDLSVYWYQQSLDQGLQFLIQYYNGEERAKGNILERFSAQQFPDLHSELNLSSLELGDSALYFCASSVGAQDTQYFGPGTRLTVL.

This chain joins TRBV7-9 and TRBJ1-1; 7 nucleotides agree with TRBD1. Germline assignment: CDR1 SEHNR and CDR2 FQNEAQ (reference sequence). This CDR3 comprises 16 residues. Trimming took 4 bases from V and 0 from J; bases not matched to a gene: 8. CDR3 sequence: CASSSMTGIMNTEAFF. The CDR3 nucleotides read TGTGCCAGCAGCTCAATGACAGGGATTATGAACACTGAAGCTTTCTTT.

In its sample, this clonotype was seen a few times. This rearrangement joins TRBV12-2 to TRBJ1-5; the D call of TRBD1 is as the table states it, not checked on the DNA. TRBV12-2 is marked as a pseudogene. The length of the CDR3 is 18 residues. The CDR3 DNA follows: TGTGCAAGTCGCTTACCCTTCCGGGGGCAGGGTTACAATCAGCCCCAGCATTTT. This translates into CASRLPFRGQGYNQPQHF.

A few counts support this clonotype. V usage is TRBV5-1 and J usage is TRBJ1-6, with a tentative D call TRBD1 (5 bases). Germline values: CDR1 SGHRS, CDR2 YFSETQ. The CDR3 consists of 14 residues. The ends were cut back, 0 bases at V and 10 bases at J, with 11 bases in the middle. DNA of the CDR3: TGCGCCAGCAGCTTGGGGGGCGCCGGATCACCCCTCCACTTT. Protein product: CASSLGGAGSPLHF.

This clonotype turned up a few times. This sequence joins TRBV3-1 and TRBJ1-6, with unresolved D. Per the germline V gene, CDR1 is LGHDT and CDR2 is YNNKEL (reference sequence). The CDR3 spans 15 residues. V lost 2 bases to trimming and J lost 8 bases, with 13 bases between them. Here the CDR3 reads CASSQNRGSHSPLHF. DNA for the CDR3: TGTGCCAGCAGCCAAAACCGAGGCAGCCATTCACCCCTCCACTTT.

This clonotype was seen repeatedly, ten times or more. The chain uses TRBV5-1 and TRBJ1-4; D gene uncertain. Trimming took off 4 bases at V and 6 bases at J, with 7 bases between the two ends. Germline lookup yields CDR1 SGHRS and CDR2 YFSETQ. This CDR3 has 12 residues. CDR3 protein: CASSREDEKLFF. The CDR3 nucleotides read TGCGCCAGCAGCAGGGAAGATGAAAAACTGTTTTTT. Filled out from reference TRBV5-1 and TRBJ1-4, the complete variable domain reads KAGVTQTPRYLIKTRGQQVTLSCSPISGHRSVSWYQQTPGQGLQFLFEYFSETQRNKGNFPGRFSGRQFSNSRSEMNVSTLELGDSALYLCASSREDEKLFFGSGTQLSVL.

This clonotype has just a few counts. This chain links TRBV6-5 with TRBJ2-1, with TRBD2 matching 8 bases. CDR3 length equals 14 residues. Germline CDR1 and CDR2: MNHEY and SVGAGI. Trimming cost V 6 bases and J 9 bases; bases outside gene matches: 10. CDR3 residues: CASRVRTSWGEQFF. CDR3 coding DNA: TGTGCCAGCAGGGTGCGGACTAGCTGGGGTGAGCAGTTCTTC.

The CDR3, as DNA: TGTGCCAGCAGCTCGGGGCGGGGGGGCTCAAGCTCCTACAATGAGCAGTTCTTC. Amino acids: CASSSGRGGSSSYNEQFF. The gene calls are TRBV7-2 and TRBJ2-1; 9 nucleotides match TRBD2. This CDR3 is 18 amino acids long. The junction had 10 bases not matched to a gene; V was cut back by 4 bases and J by 0 bases. Germline CDR1 and CDR2: SGHTA and FQGNSA. The whole variable domain, remainder taken from reference TRBV7-2 and TRBJ2-1, is GAGVSQSPSNKVTEKGKDVELRCDPISGHTALYWYRQSLGQGLEFLIYFQGNSAPDKSGLPSDRFSAERTGGSVSTLTIQRTQQEDSAVYLCASSSGRGGSSSYNEQFFGPGTRLTVL.

A few counts support this clonotype. The DNA for the CDR3 is TGCGGCAGCGATCGGTCCGATACGCAGTATTTT. Protein sequence: CGSDRSDTQYF. The rearrangement joins TRBV20-1 to TRBJ2-3, with no clear D. The CDR3 has 11 residues. The germline V gene encodes CDR1 DFQATT and CDR2 SNEGSKA (reference sequence).

The chain recombines TRBV28 with TRBJ2-1; tentatively, D is TRBD2 (5 bases). Trimming removed 4 bases at V and 4 bases at J, with 17 bases between. CDR3 size: 16 residues. Per germline, CDR1 MDHEN and CDR2 SYDVKM. CDR3 DNA sequence: TGTGCCAGCAGTTCCCTCGGCCTGCCGGGGTACAATGAGCAGTTCTTC. Its translation is CASSSLGLPGYNEQFF.

This clonotype was picked up a small number of times. The rearrangement links TRBV27 to TRBJ2-7; D uncertain. The CDR3 covers 11 residues. Trimming pared 6 bases from V and 3 bases from J, leaving 6 bases between. Germline V lookup: CDR1 MNHEY, CDR2 SMNVEV (reference sequence). The DNA of the CDR3 is TGTGCCAGCAGCGTCGGCTACGAGCAGTACTTC. Encoded protein: CASSVGYEQYF.

This clonotype turned up a few times. The rearrangement links TRBV29-1 to TRBJ2-3; 8 bases align to TRBD1. CDR3 length: 14 amino acids. Trimming removed 6 bases from V and 3 bases from J; junction bases left unmatched: 8. Germline V lookup: CDR1 SQVTM, CDR2 ANQGSEA. CDR3 DNA sequence: TGCAGCGTGGGGGGCCAGGGGGCTACAGATACGCAGTATTTT. Translated: CSVGGQGATDTQYF.

The chain joins TRBV28 to TRBJ1-1; D gene unclear. V was trimmed by 6 bases and J by 5 bases, leaving 13 bases between them. The CDR3 has 13 residues. Per the germline V gene, CDR1 is MDHEN and CDR2 is SYDVKM. In DNA, the CDR3 is TGTGCCAGCAGCCTTGTCCGCAGGACTGAAGCTTTCTTT. This sequence encodes CASSLVRRTEAFF.

This clonotype was detected only once. The V gene is TRBV7-6, the J gene TRBJ2-1, with D unclear. The CDR3 loop spans 14 amino acids. V was cut by 1 base and J by 5 bases, with 9 bases left in between. Germline V lookup: CDR1 SGHVS, CDR2 FNYEAQ. The CDR3 coding sequence is TGTGCCAGCAGCTTAGAAGTAGGTAACAATGAGCAGTTCTTC. Its protein product is CASSLEVGNNEQFF.

J is TRBJ2-3 and V is TRBV6-5, with 14 positions matching TRBD2. The CDR3 has 15 residues. V lost 6 bases to trimming and J lost 4 bases; unmatched junction nucleotides: 3. Germline CDR1 and CDR2: MNHEY and SVGAGI. Written as DNA, the CDR3 is TGTGCCAGCAGCCAGACTAGCGGGGGGGCAGATACGCAGTATTTT. Protein: CASSQTSGGADTQYF.